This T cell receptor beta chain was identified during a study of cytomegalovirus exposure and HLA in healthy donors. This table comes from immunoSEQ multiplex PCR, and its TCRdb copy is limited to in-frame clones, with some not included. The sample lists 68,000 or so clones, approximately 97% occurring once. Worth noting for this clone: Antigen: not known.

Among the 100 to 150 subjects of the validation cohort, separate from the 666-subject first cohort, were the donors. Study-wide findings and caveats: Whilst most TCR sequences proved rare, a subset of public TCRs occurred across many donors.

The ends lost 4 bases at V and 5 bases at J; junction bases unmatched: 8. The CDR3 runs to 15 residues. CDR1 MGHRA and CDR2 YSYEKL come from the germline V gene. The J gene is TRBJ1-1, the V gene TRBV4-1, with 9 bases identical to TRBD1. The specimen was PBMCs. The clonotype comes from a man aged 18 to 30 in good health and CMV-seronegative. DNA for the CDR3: TGCGCCAGCAGCCGAGAGACAGGGGGTGAGACTGAAGCTTTCTTT. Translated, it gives CASSRETGGETEAFF.